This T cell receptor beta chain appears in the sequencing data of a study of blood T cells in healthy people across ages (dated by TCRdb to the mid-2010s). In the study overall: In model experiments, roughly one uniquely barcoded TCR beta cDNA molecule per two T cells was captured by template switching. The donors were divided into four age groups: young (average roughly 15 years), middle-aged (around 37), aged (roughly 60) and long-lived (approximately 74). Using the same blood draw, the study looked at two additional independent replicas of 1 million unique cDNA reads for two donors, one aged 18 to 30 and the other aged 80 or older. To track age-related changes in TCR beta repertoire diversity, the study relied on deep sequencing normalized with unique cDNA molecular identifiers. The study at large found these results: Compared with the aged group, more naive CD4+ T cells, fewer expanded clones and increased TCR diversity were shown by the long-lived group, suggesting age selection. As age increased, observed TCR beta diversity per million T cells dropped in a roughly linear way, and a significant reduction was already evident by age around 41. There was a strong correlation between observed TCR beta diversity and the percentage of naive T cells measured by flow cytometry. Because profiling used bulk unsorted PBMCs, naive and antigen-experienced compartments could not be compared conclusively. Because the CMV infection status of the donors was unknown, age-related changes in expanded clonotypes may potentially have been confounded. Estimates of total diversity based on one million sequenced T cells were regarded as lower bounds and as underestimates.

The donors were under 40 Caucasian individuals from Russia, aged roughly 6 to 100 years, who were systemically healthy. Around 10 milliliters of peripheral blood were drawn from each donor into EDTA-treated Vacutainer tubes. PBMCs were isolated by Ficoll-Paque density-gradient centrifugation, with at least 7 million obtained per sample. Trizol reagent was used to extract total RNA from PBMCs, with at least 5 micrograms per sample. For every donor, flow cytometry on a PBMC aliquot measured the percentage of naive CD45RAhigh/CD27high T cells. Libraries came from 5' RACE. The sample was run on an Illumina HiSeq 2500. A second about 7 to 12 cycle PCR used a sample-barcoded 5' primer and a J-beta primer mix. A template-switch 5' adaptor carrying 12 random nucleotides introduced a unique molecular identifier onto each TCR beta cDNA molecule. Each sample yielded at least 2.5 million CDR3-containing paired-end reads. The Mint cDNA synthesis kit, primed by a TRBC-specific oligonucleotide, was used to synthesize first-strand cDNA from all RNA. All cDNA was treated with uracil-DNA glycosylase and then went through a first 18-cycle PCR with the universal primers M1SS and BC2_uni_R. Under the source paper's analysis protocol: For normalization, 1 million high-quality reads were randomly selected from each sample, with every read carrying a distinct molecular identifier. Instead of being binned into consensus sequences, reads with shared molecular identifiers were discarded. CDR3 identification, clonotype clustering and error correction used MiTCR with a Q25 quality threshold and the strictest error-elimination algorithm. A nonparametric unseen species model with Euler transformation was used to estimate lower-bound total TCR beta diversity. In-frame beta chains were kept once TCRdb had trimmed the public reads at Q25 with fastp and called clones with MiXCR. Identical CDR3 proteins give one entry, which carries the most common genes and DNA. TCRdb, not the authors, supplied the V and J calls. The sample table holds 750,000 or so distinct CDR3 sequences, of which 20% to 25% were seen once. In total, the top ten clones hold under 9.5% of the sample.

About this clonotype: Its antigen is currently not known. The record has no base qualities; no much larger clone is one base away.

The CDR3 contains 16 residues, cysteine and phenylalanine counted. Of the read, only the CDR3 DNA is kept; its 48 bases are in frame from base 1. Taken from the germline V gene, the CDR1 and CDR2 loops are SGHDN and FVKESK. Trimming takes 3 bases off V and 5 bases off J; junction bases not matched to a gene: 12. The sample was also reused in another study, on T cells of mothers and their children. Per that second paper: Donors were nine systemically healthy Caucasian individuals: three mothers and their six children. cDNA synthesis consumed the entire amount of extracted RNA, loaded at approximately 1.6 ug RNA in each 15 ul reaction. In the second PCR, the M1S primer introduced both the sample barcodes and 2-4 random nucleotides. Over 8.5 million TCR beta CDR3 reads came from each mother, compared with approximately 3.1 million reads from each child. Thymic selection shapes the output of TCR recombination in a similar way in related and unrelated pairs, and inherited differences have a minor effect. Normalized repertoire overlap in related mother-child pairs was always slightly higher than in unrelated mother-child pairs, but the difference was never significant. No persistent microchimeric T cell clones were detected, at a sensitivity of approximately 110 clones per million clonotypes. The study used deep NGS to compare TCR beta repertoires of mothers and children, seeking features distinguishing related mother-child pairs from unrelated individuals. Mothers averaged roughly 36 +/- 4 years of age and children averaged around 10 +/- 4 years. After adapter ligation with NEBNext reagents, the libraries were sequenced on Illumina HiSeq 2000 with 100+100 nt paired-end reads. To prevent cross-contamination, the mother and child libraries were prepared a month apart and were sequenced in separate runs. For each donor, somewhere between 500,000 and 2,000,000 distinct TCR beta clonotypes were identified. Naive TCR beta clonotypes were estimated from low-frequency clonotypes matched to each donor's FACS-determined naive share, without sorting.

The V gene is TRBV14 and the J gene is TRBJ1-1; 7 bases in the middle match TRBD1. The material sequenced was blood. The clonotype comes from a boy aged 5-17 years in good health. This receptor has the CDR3 CASSHLQGIVSTEAFF. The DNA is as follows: TGTGCCAGCAGCCACTTACAGGGGATAGTGAGTACTGAAGCTTTCTTT.